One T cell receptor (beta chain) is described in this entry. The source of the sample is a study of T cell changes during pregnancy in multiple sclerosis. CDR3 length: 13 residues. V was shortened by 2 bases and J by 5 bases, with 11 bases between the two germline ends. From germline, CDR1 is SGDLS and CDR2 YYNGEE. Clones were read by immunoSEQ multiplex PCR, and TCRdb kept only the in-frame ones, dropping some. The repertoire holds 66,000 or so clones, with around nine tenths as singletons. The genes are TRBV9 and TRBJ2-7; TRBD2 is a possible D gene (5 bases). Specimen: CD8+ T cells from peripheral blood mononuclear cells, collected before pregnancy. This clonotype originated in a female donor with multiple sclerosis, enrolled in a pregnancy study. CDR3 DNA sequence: TGTGCCAGCAGCGTTGACGCCGGGGACGAGCAGTACTTC. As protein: CASSVDAGDEQYF.